This TCR beta chain was captured by sequencing in a study of control samples from healthy donors and cancer patients. Some clones are missing from TCRdb's copy, which holds only in-frame ones; the method was immunoSEQ multiplex PCR. The table lists 150,000 to 200,000 clones, 91% of them singletons. V gave up 0 bases and J gave up 4 bases; unmatched junction bases: 10. CDR3 length: 19 residues. Per germline, CDR1 SGDLS and CDR2 YYNGEE. The clonotype originates from a woman under 40 in good health. The rearrangement links TRBV9 to TRBJ2-2; 12 bases fit TRBD1. The sequenced sample was blood. CDR3 nucleotides: TGTGCCAGCAGCGTAGGTGTTTGGGACAGGGGGCCCACCACCGGGGAGCTGTTTTTT. This codes for CASSVGVWDRGPTTGELFF.